Listed below are T cell receptor beta chains from one sample, sequenced in a study of blood T cell repertoires in COVID-19. The method was immunoSEQ multiplex PCR; TCRdb's version includes in-frame clones alone and lacks a portion of them. This table has 95,000 to 150,000 clones, approximately 80% appearing once. The sequenced material came from peripheral blood. The source of these receptors is a woman between 65 and 79 years old with acute or convalescent COVID-19. CDR3s include the opening cysteine and the closing phenylalanine or tryptophan. Fields, in order: J gene, clone size, D gene, V gene, CDR3 length, CDR3 DNA, CDR3 protein. The D gene is left open where the match is weak. The size field is filled for only some rows; it gives once, few, many or a size class.

J gene: TRBJ1-5; clone size: -; D gene: -; V gene: TRBV2; CDR3 length: 13; CDR3 DNA: TGTGCCAGCAGCCGACAGTTTAATCAGCCCCAGCATTTT; CDR3 protein: CASSRQFNQPQHF
J gene: TRBJ2-3; clone size: -; D gene: -; V gene: TRBV30; CDR3 length: 12; CDR3 DNA: TGTGCCTGGAGTGCGAGTTGGGATACGCAGTATTTT; CDR3 protein: CAWSASWDTQYF
J gene: TRBJ1-1; clone size: -; D gene: -; V gene: TRBV2; CDR3 length: 14; CDR3 DNA: TGTGCCAGCAGTGGGGCGGGGGCGAACACTGAAGCTTTCTTT; CDR3 protein: CASSGAGANTEAFF
J gene: TRBJ1-2; clone size: -; D gene: -; V gene: TRBV7-9; CDR3 length: 15; CDR3 DNA: TGTGCCAGCAGCTTAGCGAACAGAAATAACTATGGCTACACCTTC; CDR3 protein: CASSLANRNNYGYTF
J gene: TRBJ1-4; clone size: -; D gene: TRBD1; V gene: TRBV15; CDR3 length: 14; CDR3 DNA: TGTGCCACCAGCTTACAGGGGACCGATGAAAAACTGTTTTTT; CDR3 protein: CATSLQGTDEKLFF
J gene: TRBJ2-5; clone size: -; D gene: TRBD2; V gene: TRBV7-8; CDR3 length: 17; CDR3 DNA: TGTGCCAGCAGTTCAGCCCCGCGCGGGGGGGCCAGGGAGACCCAGTACTTC; CDR3 protein: CASSSAPRGGARETQYF
J gene: TRBJ1-4; clone size: -; D gene: -; V gene: TRBV7-2; CDR3 length: 12; CDR3 DNA: TGTGCCAGCAGCTTTGTAAATGAAAAACTGTTTTTT; CDR3 protein: CASSFVNEKLFF
J gene: TRBJ1-3; clone size: -; D gene: -; V gene: TRBV19; CDR3 length: 16; CDR3 DNA: TGTGCCAGTAGTACCGGGGTACTCATCTCTGGAAACACCATATATTTT; CDR3 protein: CASSTGVLISGNTIYF
J gene: TRBJ2-1; clone size: -; D gene: TRBD2; V gene: TRBV13; CDR3 length: 14; CDR3 DNA: TGTGCCAGCAGCTCCGGGACTAACTACAATGAGCAGTTCTTC; CDR3 protein: CASSSGTNYNEQFF
J gene: TRBJ2-2; clone size: -; D gene: TRBD1; V gene: TRBV19; CDR3 length: 16; CDR3 DNA: TGTGCCAGTTGGGACAGCGATTATACGAACACCGGGGAGCTGTTTTTT; CDR3 protein: CASWDSDYTNTGELFF
J gene: TRBJ1-6; clone size: -; D gene: TRBD1; V gene: TRBV19; CDR3 length: 15; CDR3 DNA: TGTGCCAGTAGTCTCGGGACAGTCCAAAATTCACCCCTCCACTTT; CDR3 protein: CASSLGTVQNSPLHF
J gene: TRBJ1-2; clone size: -; D gene: TRBD1; V gene: TRBV3-1/TRBV3-2; CDR3 length: 19; CDR3 DNA: TGTGCCAGCAGCCAAGTGACAGGGACTTACAATCAGCACCTTAATGGCTACACCTTC; CDR3 protein: CASSQVTGTYNQHLNGYTF
J gene: TRBJ2-5; clone size: -; D gene: TRBD2; V gene: TRBV10-3; CDR3 length: 16; CDR3 DNA: TGTGCCATCAGCACCGGGACTAGCGGAGTCCAAGAGACCCAGTACTTC; CDR3 protein: CAISTGTSGVQETQYF
J gene: TRBJ1-3; clone size: -; D gene: TRBD1; V gene: TRBV4-3; CDR3 length: 14; CDR3 DNA: TGCGCCAGCAGCCAAACGGACAGGGGAAACACCATATATTTT; CDR3 protein: CASSQTDRGNTIYF
J gene: TRBJ2-5; clone size: -; D gene: TRBD2; V gene: TRBV10-1; CDR3 length: 15; CDR3 DNA: TGCGCCAGCAGTCCCCTAGCGGGGGGACAAGAGACCCAGTACTTC; CDR3 protein: CASSPLAGGQETQYF
J gene: TRBJ2-3; clone size: -; D gene: TRBD1; V gene: TRBV5-4; CDR3 length: 14; CDR3 DNA: TGTGCCAGCAGTGACGGACAGGGCACAGATACGCAGTATTTT; CDR3 protein: CASSDGQGTDTQYF
J gene: TRBJ1-1; clone size: once; D gene: -; V gene: TRBV18; CDR3 length: 14; CDR3 DNA: TGTGCCAGCTCACCTCAGGGACAGAACACTGAAGCTTTCTTT; CDR3 protein: CASSPQGQNTEAFF
J gene: TRBJ2-4; clone size: -; D gene: TRBD1; V gene: TRBV5-1; CDR3 length: 12; CDR3 DNA: TGCGCCAGCGGGACAGGGGGGAACATTCAGTACTTC; CDR3 protein: CASGTGGNIQYF
J gene: TRBJ1-1; clone size: -; D gene: -; V gene: TRBV5-1; CDR3 length: 12; CDR3 DNA: TGCGCCAGCAGTTTGGCAACTTATGAAGCTTTCTTT; CDR3 protein: CASSLATYEAFF
J gene: TRBJ2-7; clone size: -; D gene: -; V gene: TRBV7-8; CDR3 length: 13; CDR3 DNA: TGTGCCAGCAGCCCGACAGTGGCCTACGAGCAGTACTTC; CDR3 protein: CASSPTVAYEQYF
J gene: TRBJ1-6; clone size: -; D gene: TRBD1; V gene: TRBV4-3; CDR3 length: 19; CDR3 DNA: TGCGCCAGCAGCCAAGCACATAATTCCGGGACAGGGGGGAATTCACCCCTCCACTTT; CDR3 protein: CASSQAHNSGTGGNSPLHF
J gene: TRBJ1-2; clone size: -; D gene: TRBD1; V gene: TRBV5-1; CDR3 length: 14; CDR3 DNA: TGCGCCAGCAAAACCGTGGACAGGGCATCAAGCTACACCTTC; CDR3 protein: CASKTVDRASSYTF
J gene: TRBJ1-1; clone size: once; D gene: -; V gene: TRBV6-5; CDR3 length: 13; CDR3 DNA: TGTGCCAGCAGGCAGGTGCTGAACACTGAAGCTTTCTTT; CDR3 protein: CASRQVLNTEAFF
J gene: TRBJ1-2; clone size: -; D gene: -; V gene: TRBV5-1; CDR3 length: 14; CDR3 DNA: TGCGCCAGCAGCTTGGAAGATCCGAGATATGGCTACACCTTC; CDR3 protein: CASSLEDPRYGYTF
J gene: TRBJ2-2; clone size: -; D gene: TRBD1; V gene: TRBV5-1; CDR3 length: 15; CDR3 DNA: TGCGCCAGCAGCTCGGGACAGGGAGACACCGGGGAGCTGTTTTTT; CDR3 protein: CASSSGQGDTGELFF
J gene: TRBJ2-1; clone size: -; D gene: TRBD1; V gene: TRBV27; CDR3 length: 15; CDR3 DNA: TGTGCCAGCAGTTTAAATGGACAGGGATGGAATGAGCAGTTCTTC; CDR3 protein: CASSLNGQGWNEQFF
J gene: TRBJ2-1; clone size: -; D gene: -; V gene: TRBV11-1; CDR3 length: 15; CDR3 DNA: TGTGCCAGCAGTCTAGGAAAGGGGGGGCCGGGCGAGCAGTTCTTC; CDR3 protein: CASSLGKGGPGEQFF
J gene: TRBJ1-5; clone size: -; D gene: -; V gene: TRBV24-1; CDR3 length: 14; CDR3 DNA: TGTGCCACCAGTGACAGACAGAGAAATCAGCCCCAGCATTTT; CDR3 protein: CATSDRQRNQPQHF
J gene: TRBJ1-2; clone size: -; D gene: -; V gene: TRBV6-5; CDR3 length: 13; CDR3 DNA: TGTGCCAGCAGCCCCAGGGAAAACTATGGCTACACCTTC; CDR3 protein: CASSPRENYGYTF
J gene: TRBJ1-6; clone size: few; D gene: -; V gene: TRBV21-1; CDR3 length: 15; CDR3 DNA: TGTGCCAGCAGCAAAGACGGCAGGGGCAATTCACCCCTCCACTTT; CDR3 protein: CASSKDGRGNSPLHF
J gene: TRBJ2-3; clone size: -; D gene: -; V gene: TRBV4-3; CDR3 length: 15; CDR3 DNA: TGCGCCAGCAGTTCAGGGTTCACCGACACAGATACGCAGTATTTT; CDR3 protein: CASSSGFTDTDTQYF
J gene: TRBJ1-1; clone size: -; D gene: -; V gene: TRBV6-1; CDR3 length: 14; CDR3 DNA: TGTGCCAGCAGACCCCCAGGGTCGAACACTGAAGCTTTCTTT; CDR3 protein: CASRPPGSNTEAFF
J gene: TRBJ2-3; clone size: -; D gene: -; V gene: TRBV4-3; CDR3 length: 14; CDR3 DNA: TGCGCCAGCAGTTGGGGACTTATCACAGATACGCAGTATTTT; CDR3 protein: CASSWGLITDTQYF
J gene: TRBJ2-3; clone size: -; D gene: -; V gene: TRBV9; CDR3 length: 15; CDR3 DNA: TGTGCCAGCAGCGTGGACTTACCTAGCACAGATACGCAGTATTTT; CDR3 protein: CASSVDLPSTDTQYF
J gene: TRBJ2-3; clone size: -; D gene: TRBD1; V gene: TRBV11-3; CDR3 length: 15; CDR3 DNA: TGTGCCAGCAGCCTATCCGGGACAGCGGTAGATACGCAGTATTTT; CDR3 protein: CASSLSGTAVDTQYF
J gene: TRBJ2-1; clone size: -; D gene: TRBD2; V gene: TRBV6-2/TRBV6-3; CDR3 length: 15; CDR3 DNA: TGTGCCAGCAGTCAACTAGCGGGGGGGCAAAGTGAGCAGTTCTTC; CDR3 protein: CASSQLAGGQSEQFF
J gene: TRBJ2-3; clone size: once; D gene: TRBD1; V gene: TRBV10-3; CDR3 length: 13; CDR3 DNA: TGTGCCATCACAGGGGGTAGCACAGATACGCAGTATTTT; CDR3 protein: CAITGGSTDTQYF
J gene: TRBJ1-6; clone size: -; D gene: -; V gene: TRBV27; CDR3 length: 13; CDR3 DNA: TGTGCCAGGCCAAGAGGGAGGAATTCACCCCTCCACTTT; CDR3 protein: CARPRGRNSPLHF
J gene: TRBJ2-3; clone size: -; D gene: TRBD2; V gene: TRBV27; CDR3 length: 15; CDR3 DNA: TGTGCCAGCAGATCTAGCGGGGGGGTCTCAGATACGCAGTATTTT; CDR3 protein: CASRSSGGVSDTQYF
J gene: TRBJ1-1; clone size: -; D gene: TRBD1; V gene: TRBV4-2; CDR3 length: 17; CDR3 DNA: TGTGCCAGCAGCCAAGACCGGGACAGGGGTAGTTACACTGAAGCTTTCTTT; CDR3 protein: CASSQDRDRGSYTEAFF
J gene: TRBJ1-1; clone size: -; D gene: -; V gene: TRBV5-1; CDR3 length: 14; CDR3 DNA: TGCGCCAGCAGCTTGAGATCGGTGAACACTGAAGCTTTCTTT; CDR3 protein: CASSLRSVNTEAFF
J gene: TRBJ1-3; clone size: -; D gene: -; V gene: TRBV7-9; CDR3 length: 16; CDR3 DNA: TGTGCCAGCAGCTCAACCGGGACAATTTCTGGAAACACCATATATTTT; CDR3 protein: CASSSTGTISGNTIYF
J gene: TRBJ1-1; clone size: few; D gene: -; V gene: TRBV19; CDR3 length: 13; CDR3 DNA: TGTGCCAGTAGTACCAGGGGAGACACTGAAGCTTTCTTT; CDR3 protein: CASSTRGDTEAFF
J gene: TRBJ1-2; clone size: -; D gene: -; V gene: TRBV14; CDR3 length: 13; CDR3 DNA: TGTGCCAGCAGCCAAGATTGGAGGGGTGGCTACACCTTC; CDR3 protein: CASSQDWRGGYTF
J gene: TRBJ1-1; clone size: few; D gene: -; V gene: TRBV7-8; CDR3 length: 14; CDR3 DNA: TGTGCCAGCAGCTTAGAGAGATTTTGGACTGAAGCTTTCTTT; CDR3 protein: CASSLERFWTEAFF
J gene: TRBJ2-5; clone size: -; D gene: -; V gene: TRBV6-5; CDR3 length: 15; CDR3 DNA: TGTGCCAGCAGTTACGACAGGACGACACAAGAGACCCAGTACTTC; CDR3 protein: CASSYDRTTQETQYF
J gene: TRBJ1-2; clone size: few; D gene: -; V gene: TRBV10-3; CDR3 length: 13; CDR3 DNA: TGTGCCATCAGTGGAGGGCCTAACTATGGCTACACCTTC; CDR3 protein: CAISGGPNYGYTF
J gene: TRBJ1-2; clone size: few; D gene: -; V gene: TRBV7-2; CDR3 length: 15; CDR3 DNA: TGTGCCAGCAGCCCAAGCAGAGGGGGTGTTAGTGGCTACACCTTC; CDR3 protein: CASSPSRGGVSGYTF
J gene: TRBJ1-2; clone size: -; D gene: TRBD1; V gene: TRBV27; CDR3 length: 15; CDR3 DNA: TGTGCCAGCAGTTCGCACAGGGGGAGATATGGTGGCTACACCTTC; CDR3 protein: CASSSHRGRYGGYTF
J gene: TRBJ1-2; clone size: -; D gene: TRBD1; V gene: TRBV4-3; CDR3 length: 13; CDR3 DNA: TGCGCCAGCAGCCAAGACGGGACAGACGGCTACACCTTC; CDR3 protein: CASSQDGTDGYTF
J gene: TRBJ1-5; clone size: few; D gene: -; V gene: TRBV7-2; CDR3 length: 13; CDR3 DNA: TGTGCCAGCAGCCCACACCTCAATCAGCCCCAGCATTTT; CDR3 protein: CASSPHLNQPQHF